The 13 T cell receptor beta chains below were found in one sample sequenced in a study of low-dose radiotherapy and immunotherapy resistance in tumors. Gene-specific TRAV and TRBV primers were used for first-strand cDNA, covering alpha and beta chains. The authors ran 15 to 20 PCR cycles to amplify TCRs with a constant-region primer and V-primer adapter. One entry per CDR3 protein results from TCRdb running MiXCR on the reads. The sample records 85,000 to 100,000 distinct CDR3 sequences, roughly 9% being singletons. Specified time point: before trial treatment. Material: PBMCs, obtained before treatment. Every receptor here comes from a male donor with prostate cancer.

This clonotype was counted ten times or more. The V call is TRBV6-4, the J call TRBJ2-1; D ambiguous. Germline V gives CDR1 MRHNA, CDR2 SNTAGT. V shed 6 bases and J shed 3 bases, with 18 bases lying between them. The CDR3 loop spans 16 amino acids. Written as DNA, the CDR3 is TGTGCCAGCAGCTTAATGGGGTCCAACGACTACAATGAGCAGTTCTTC. This translates into CASSLMGSNDYNEQFF.

This clonotype was observed many times. J is TRBJ1-5 and V is TRBV2, with a tentative D call TRBD1 (5 bases). The V gene lost 6 bases and the J gene lost 4 bases, with 16 bases spanning the gap. This CDR3 region has 15 residues. The germline CDR1 and CDR2 sequences are SNHLY and FYNNEI. DNA of the CDR3: TGTGCCAGCAGCCGAGGTAAGGGGTATAATCAGCCCCAGCATTTT. It specifies CASSRGKGYNQPQHF.

In its sample, this clonotype was seen many times. J is TRBJ2-2 and V is TRBV7-7; 9 bases agree with TRBD1. This CDR3 is 18 amino acids long. Germline values: CDR1 SSHAT, CDR2 FNYEAQ (reference sequence). V gave up 5 bases and J gave up 6 bases; unmatched junction bases: 16. Here the CDR3 DNA reads TGTGCCAGCAGCCGCGGGACAGGGACTGTAAATGGCCCCGGGGAGCTGTTTTTT. Encoded protein: CASSRGTGTVNGPGELFF.

This clonotype showed up many times. V and J are TRBV12-3 or TRBV12-4 and TRBJ2-3; 11 bases map to TRBD2. V shed 7 bases and J 4 bases; nucleotides not matched to a gene: 7. The CDR3 loop spans 15 amino acids. The CDR3 nucleotides read TGTGCCAGCATCGTGACTAGCGGGACCCCAGATACGCAGTATTTT. This encodes CASIVTSGTPDTQYF.

The rearrangement links TRBV29-1 to TRBJ1-1; a weak D match, TRBD1 (6 bases). V lost 3 bases, J lost 4 bases, and 15 bases lay in between. Germline-derived CDR1 and CDR2 are SQVTM and ANQGSEA. The CDR3 is made up of 14 amino acids. The CDR3 loop reads CSVEVSAGVTEAFF. The CDR3 nucleotides are TGCAGCGTTGAGGTATCGGCAGGGGTCACTGAAGCTTTCTTT. Combining the CDR3 with reference TRBV29-1 and TRBJ1-1 gives the whole variable domain SAVISQKPSRDICQRGTSLTIQCQVDSQVTMMFWYRQQPGQSLTLIATANQGSEATYESGFVIDKFPISRPNLTFSTLTVSNMSPEDSSIYLCSVEVSAGVTEAFFGQGTRLTVV.

This clonotype was detected many times. Mismatch with germline at one junction end may stem from a read error. The chain combines TRBV10-2 with TRBJ2-1; 12 nucleotides match TRBD2. The CDR3 is 13 residues long. The germline V gene encodes CDR1 WSHSY and CDR2 SAAADI. CDR3: CASTGLAGKPKEF. In nucleotides, the CDR3 is TGCGCCAGCACAGGACTAGCGGGGAAGCCGAAAGAGTTC.

This clonotype appeared many times. The rearrangement uses TRBV25-1 and TRBJ1-3; the D is unclear. The V end lost 7 bases, the J end lost 0 bases, and 13 bases lay between the germline ends. The CDR3 is made up of 15 amino acids. Germline V gives CDR1 MGHDK, CDR2 SYGVNS. DNA of the CDR3: TGTGCCAGCACTAATGGCCTTAGCTCTGGAAACACCATATATTTT. Translated, it gives CASTNGLSSGNTIYF.

In this sample, this clonotype turned up many times. The chain couples TRBV28 to TRBJ2-3, with D possibly matching TRBD1 (6 bases). This CDR3 region has 15 residues. CDR1 MDHEN and CDR2 SYDVKM come from the germline V gene. Trimming left V 6 bases short and J 4 bases short, with 17 bases between. CDR3 sequence: CASREQGLNADTQYF. CDR3 sequence (DNA): TGTGCCAGCAGGGAACAGGGCTTAAACGCAGATACGCAGTATTTT.

This clonotype was counted at least ten times. The gene calls are TRBV28 and TRBJ2-7; the D is unclear. The CDR3 is 13 residues long. V lost 3 bases and J lost 2, with 8 bases in between. Germline V gene data show CDR1 as MDHEN and CDR2 as SYDVKM. The CDR3 region is CASSLWGTYEQYF. As DNA, the CDR3 is TGTGCCAGCAGTTTGTGGGGAACCTACGAGCAGTACTTC.

This clonotype was observed many times. The chain carries TRBV7-3 and TRBJ2-5, with TRBD2 as a possible D gene (6 bases). CDR3 size: 13 residues. V lost 5 bases and J lost 4, with 11 bases in between. Germline CDR1 reads SGHTA; CDR2 reads FQGTGA. CDR3 sequence reads: CASSPWGGETQYF. CDR3 DNA sequence: TGTGCCAGCAGCCCTTGGGGAGGAGAGACCCAGTACTTC.

This clonotype was observed many times. The chain recombines TRBV28 with TRBJ2-7; 7 bases are a match to TRBD2. Germline trimming cut 1 base from V and 2 bases from J; bases unmatched to any gene: 2. CDR3 length equals 14 residues. Germline CDR1 and CDR2: MDHEN and SYDVKM. CDR3 in DNA: TGTGCCAGCAGTTTATTGGCGGGGGCCTACGAGCAGTACTTC. Translation: CASSLLAGAYEQYF.

This clonotype was found many times. This chain uses TRBV7-2 with TRBJ1-4, with 9 bases aligning to TRBD1. CDR3 length: 16 residues. The germline CDR1 and CDR2 sequences are SGHTA and FQGNSA. V shed 4 bases and J 8 bases; nucleotides not matched to a gene: 11. Written as DNA, the CDR3 is TGTGCCAGCAGCTGGAGCCCGGGACAGGGTAACGAAAAACTGTTTTTT. Translating it yields CASSWSPGQGNEKLFF.

This clonotype was counted many times. V gene TRBV5-4 combines with J gene TRBJ2-1; possible D gene TRBD2, 6 bases. The CDR3 covers 15 residues. CDR1 is SGHNT, CDR2 YYREEE, per germline (reference sequence). The V end was cut by 7 bases, the J end by 8 bases, with 22 bases between. CDR3 in amino acids: CASYPYGRAGHEQFF. The CDR3 DNA follows: TGTGCCAGCTACCCCTACGGGAGAGCGGGCCATGAGCAGTTCTTC.